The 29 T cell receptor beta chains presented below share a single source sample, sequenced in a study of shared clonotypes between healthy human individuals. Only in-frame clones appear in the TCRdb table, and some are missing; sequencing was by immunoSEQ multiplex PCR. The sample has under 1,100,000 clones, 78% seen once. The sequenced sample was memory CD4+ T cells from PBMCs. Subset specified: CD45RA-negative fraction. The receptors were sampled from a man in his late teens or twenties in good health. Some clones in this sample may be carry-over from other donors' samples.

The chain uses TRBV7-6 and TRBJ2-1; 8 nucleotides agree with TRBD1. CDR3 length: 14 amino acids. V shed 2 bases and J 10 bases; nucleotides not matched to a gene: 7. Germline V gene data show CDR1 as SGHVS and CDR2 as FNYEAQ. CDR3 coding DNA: TGTGCCAGCAGCTTACGACCCTGGGACAGGGAGCAGTTCTTC. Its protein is CASSLRPWDREQFF.

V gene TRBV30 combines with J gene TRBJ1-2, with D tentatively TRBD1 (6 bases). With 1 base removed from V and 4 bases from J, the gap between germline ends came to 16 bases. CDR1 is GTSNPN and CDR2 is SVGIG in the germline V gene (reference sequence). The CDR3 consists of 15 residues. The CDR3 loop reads CAWSEDSAILYGYTF. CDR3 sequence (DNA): TGTGCCTGGAGTGAGGACAGCGCAATTCTCTATGGCTACACCTTC.

CDR3 DNA sequence: TGTGCAAGTCGCTTAGAACCGGGACTAGCGGGACTTAGCACAGATACGCAGTATTTT. Translating it yields CASRLEPGLAGLSTDTQYF. V is TRBV12-2 and J is TRBJ2-3; the table's D call, TRBD2, has no DNA check behind it. TRBV12-2 is a pseudogene. This CDR3 contains 19 residues.

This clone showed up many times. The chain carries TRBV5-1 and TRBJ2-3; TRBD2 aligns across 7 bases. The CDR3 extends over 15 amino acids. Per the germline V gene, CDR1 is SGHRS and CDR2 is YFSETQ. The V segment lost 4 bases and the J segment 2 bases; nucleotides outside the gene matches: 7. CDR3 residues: CASSPASGYTDTQYF. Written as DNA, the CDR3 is TGCGCCAGCAGCCCGGCTAGCGGATACACAGATACGCAGTATTTT.

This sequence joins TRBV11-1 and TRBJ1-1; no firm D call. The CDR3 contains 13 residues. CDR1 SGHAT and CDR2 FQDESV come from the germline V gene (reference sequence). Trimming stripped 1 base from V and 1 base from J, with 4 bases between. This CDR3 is CASSLVQNTEAFF. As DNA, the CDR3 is TGTGCCAGCAGCTTAGTCCAGAACACTGAAGCTTTCTTT.

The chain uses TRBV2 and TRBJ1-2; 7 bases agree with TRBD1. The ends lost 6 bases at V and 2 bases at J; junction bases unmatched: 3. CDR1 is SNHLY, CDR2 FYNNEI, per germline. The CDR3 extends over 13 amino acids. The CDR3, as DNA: TGTGCCAGCAGAGACAGGGTCAACTATGGCTACACCTTC. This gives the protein CASRDRVNYGYTF.

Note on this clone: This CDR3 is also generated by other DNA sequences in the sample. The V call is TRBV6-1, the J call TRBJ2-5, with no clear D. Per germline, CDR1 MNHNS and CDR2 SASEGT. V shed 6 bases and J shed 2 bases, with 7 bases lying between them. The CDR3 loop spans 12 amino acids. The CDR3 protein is CASSLTQETQYF. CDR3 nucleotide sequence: TGTGCCAGCAGCTTGACGCAAGAGACCCAGTACTTC.

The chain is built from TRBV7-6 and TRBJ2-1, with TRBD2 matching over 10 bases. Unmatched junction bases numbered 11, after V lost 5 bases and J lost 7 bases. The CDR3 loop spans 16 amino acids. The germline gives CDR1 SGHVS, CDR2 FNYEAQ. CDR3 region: CASSIRAGGPENEQFF. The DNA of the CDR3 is TGTGCCAGCAGCATTCGAGCGGGAGGGCCGGAGAATGAGCAGTTCTTC.

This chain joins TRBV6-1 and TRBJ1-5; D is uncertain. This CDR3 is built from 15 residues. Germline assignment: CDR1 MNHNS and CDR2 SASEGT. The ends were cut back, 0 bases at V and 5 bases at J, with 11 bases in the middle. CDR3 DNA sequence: TGTGCCAGCAGTGAAGCACGGACGGGAGATCAGCCCCAGCATTTT. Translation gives CASSEARTGDQPQHF.

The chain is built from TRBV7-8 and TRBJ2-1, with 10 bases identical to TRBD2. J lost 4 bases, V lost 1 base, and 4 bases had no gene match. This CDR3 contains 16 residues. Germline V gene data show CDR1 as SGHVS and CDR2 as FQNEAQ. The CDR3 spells CASSLVRTSGYNEQFF. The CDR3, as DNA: TGTGCCAGCAGCTTAGTTCGGACTAGCGGTTACAATGAGCAGTTCTTC.

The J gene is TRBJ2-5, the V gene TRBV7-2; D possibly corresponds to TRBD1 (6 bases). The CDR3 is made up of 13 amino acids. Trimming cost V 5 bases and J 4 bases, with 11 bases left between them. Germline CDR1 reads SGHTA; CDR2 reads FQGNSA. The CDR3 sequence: CASSVRGSETQYF. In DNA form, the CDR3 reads TGTGCCAGCAGCGTCAGGGGTTCAGAGACCCAGTACTTC.

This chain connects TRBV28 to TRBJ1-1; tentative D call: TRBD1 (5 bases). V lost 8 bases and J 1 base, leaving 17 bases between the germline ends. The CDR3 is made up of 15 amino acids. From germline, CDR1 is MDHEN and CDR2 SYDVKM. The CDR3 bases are TGTGCCAGCCACAAGGGAGGGGCGGGGAACACTGAAGCTTTCTTT. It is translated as CASHKGGAGNTEAFF.

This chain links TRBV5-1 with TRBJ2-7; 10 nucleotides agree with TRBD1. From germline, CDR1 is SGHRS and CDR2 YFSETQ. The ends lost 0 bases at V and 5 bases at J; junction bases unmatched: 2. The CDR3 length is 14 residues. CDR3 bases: TGCGCCAGCAGCTTGGGACAGGGGGCCGACGAGCAGTACTTC. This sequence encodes CASSLGQGADEQYF.

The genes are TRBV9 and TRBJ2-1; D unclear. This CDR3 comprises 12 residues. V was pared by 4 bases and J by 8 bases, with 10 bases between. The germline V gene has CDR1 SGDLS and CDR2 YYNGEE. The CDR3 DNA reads TGTGCCAGCAGCTCATGGGGTTATGAGCAGTTCTTC. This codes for CASSSWGYEQFF.

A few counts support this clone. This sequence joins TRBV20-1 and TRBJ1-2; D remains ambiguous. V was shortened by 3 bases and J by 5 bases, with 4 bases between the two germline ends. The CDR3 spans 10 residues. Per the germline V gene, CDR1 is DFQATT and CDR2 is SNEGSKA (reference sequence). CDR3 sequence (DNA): TGCAGTGCTAGTGGTTATGGCTACACCTTC. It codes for CSASGYGYTF.

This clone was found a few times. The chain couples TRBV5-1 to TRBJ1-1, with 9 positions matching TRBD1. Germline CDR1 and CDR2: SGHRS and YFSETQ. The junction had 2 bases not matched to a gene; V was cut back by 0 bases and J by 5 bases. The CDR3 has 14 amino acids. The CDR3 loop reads CASSLEQGATEAFF. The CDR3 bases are TGCGCCAGCAGCTTGGAACAGGGGGCGACTGAAGCTTTCTTT. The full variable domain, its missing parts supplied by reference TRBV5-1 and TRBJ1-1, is KAGVTQTPRYLIKTRGQQVTLSCSPISGHRSVSWYQQTPGQGLQFLFEYFSETQRNKGNFPGRFSGRQFSNSRSEMNVSTLELGDSALYLCASSLEQGATEAFFGQGTRLTVV.

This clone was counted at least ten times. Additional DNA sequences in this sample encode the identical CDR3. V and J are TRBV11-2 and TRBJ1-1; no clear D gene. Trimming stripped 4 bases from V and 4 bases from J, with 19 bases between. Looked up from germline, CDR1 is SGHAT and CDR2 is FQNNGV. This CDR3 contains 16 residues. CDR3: CASSSYRPGSATEAFF. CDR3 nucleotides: TGTGCCAGCAGCTCTTACCGCCCGGGGTCGGCCACTGAAGCTTTCTTT.

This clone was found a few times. CDR3 region: CASSLQMNQPQHF. DNA for the CDR3: TGTGCCAGCAGTTTACAGATGAATCAGCCCCAGCATTTT. V and J are TRBV6-5 and TRBJ1-5; D not resolved. The CDR3 is made up of 13 amino acids. CDR1 is MNHEY, CDR2 SVGAGI, per germline. V was clipped by 4 bases and J by 4 bases, with 8 bases between them.

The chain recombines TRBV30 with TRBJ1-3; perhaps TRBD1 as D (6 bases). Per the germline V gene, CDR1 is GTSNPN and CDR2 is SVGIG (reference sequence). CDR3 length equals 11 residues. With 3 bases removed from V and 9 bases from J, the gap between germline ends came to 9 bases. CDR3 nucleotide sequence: TGTGCCTGGAGACAGGGCAGCACCATATATTTT. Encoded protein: CAWRQGSTIYF.

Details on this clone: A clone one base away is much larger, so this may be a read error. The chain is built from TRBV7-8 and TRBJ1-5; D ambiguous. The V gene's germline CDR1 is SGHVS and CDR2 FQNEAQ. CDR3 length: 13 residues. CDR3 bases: TGTGCCAGCAGCCAAAACAACAATCAGTCCCAGCATTTT. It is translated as CASSQNNNQSQHF.

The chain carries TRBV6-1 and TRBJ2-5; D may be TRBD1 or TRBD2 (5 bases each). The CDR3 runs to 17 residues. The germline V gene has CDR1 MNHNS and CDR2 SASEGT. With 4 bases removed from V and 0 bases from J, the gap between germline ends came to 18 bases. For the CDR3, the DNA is TGTGCCAGCAGTGGCTGGGACCGAACAACGTACCAAGAGACCCAGTACTTC. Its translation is CASSGWDRTTYQETQYF.

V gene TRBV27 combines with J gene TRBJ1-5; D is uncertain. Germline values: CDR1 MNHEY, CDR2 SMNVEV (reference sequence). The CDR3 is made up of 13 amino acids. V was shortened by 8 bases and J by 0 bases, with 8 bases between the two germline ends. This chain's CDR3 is CASRRSSNQPQHF. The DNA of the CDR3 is TGTGCCAGCCGCAGGAGTAGCAATCAGCCCCAGCATTTT.

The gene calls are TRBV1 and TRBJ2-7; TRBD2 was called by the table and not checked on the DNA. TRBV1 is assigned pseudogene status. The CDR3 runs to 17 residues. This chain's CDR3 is CTSSQDTRLAGPYEQYF. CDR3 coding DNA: TGCACCAGCAGCCAAGATACCCGACTAGCGGGACCCTACGAGCAGTACTTC.

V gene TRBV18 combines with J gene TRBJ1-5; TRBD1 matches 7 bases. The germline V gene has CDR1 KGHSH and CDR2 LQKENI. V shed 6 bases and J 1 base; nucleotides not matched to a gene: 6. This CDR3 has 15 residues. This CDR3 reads CASSLTGASNQPQHF. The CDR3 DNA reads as TGTGCCAGCTCTCTCACAGGGGCCAGCAATCAGCCCCAGCATTTT.

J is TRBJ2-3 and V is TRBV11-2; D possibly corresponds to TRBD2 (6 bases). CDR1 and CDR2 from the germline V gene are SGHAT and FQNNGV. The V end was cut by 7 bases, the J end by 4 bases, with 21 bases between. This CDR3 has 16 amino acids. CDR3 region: CASTPRGREISDTQYF. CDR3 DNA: TGTGCCAGCACCCCGCGCGGACGGGAGATTTCAGATACGCAGTATTTT. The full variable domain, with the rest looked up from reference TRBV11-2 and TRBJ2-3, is EAGVAQSPRYKIIEKRQSVAFWCNPISGHATLYWYQQILGQGPKLLIQFQNNGVVDDSQLPKDRFSAERLKGVDSTLKIQPAKLEDSAVYLCASTPRGREISDTQYFGPGTRLTVL.

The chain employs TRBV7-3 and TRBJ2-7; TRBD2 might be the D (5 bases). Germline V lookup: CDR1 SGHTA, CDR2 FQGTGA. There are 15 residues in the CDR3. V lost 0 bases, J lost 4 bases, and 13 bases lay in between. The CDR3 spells CASSLTGLAPYEQYF. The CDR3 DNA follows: TGTGCCAGCAGCTTAACAGGGCTAGCACCTTACGAGCAGTACTTC.

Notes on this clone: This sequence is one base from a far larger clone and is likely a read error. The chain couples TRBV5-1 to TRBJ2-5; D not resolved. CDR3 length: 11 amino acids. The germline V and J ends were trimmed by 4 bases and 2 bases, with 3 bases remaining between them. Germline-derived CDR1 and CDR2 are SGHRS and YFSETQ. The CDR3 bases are TGCGCCAGCAGCGTACAAGAGACCCAGTACTTC. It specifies CASSVQETQYF.

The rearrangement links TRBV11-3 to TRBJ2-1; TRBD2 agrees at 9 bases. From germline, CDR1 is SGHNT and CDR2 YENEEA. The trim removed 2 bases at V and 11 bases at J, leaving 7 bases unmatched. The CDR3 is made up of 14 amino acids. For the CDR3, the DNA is TGTGCCAGCAGCTTAAGGCGGGAGGGGTCCCAGCAGTTCTTC. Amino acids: CASSLRREGSQQFF.

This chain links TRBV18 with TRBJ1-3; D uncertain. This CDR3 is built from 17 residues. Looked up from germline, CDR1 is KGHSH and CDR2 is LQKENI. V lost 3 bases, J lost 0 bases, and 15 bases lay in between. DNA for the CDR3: TGTGCCAGCTCACCGCCGCAAGGCCAAACCTCTGGAAACACCATATATTTT. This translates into CASSPPQGQTSGNTIYF.